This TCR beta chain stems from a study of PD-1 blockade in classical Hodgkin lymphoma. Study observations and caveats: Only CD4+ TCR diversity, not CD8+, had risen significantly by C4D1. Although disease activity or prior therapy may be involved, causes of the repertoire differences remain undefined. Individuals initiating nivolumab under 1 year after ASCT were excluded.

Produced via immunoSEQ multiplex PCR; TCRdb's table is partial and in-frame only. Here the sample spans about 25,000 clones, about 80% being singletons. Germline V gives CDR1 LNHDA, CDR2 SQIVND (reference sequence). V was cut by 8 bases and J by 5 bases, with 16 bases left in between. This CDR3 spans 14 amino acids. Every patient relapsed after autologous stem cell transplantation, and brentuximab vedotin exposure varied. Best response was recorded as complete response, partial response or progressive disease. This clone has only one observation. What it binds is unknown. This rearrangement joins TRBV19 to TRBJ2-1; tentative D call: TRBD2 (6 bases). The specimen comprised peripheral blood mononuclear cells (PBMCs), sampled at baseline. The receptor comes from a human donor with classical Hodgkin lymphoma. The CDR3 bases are TGTGCCAGTGGGGCGGGACGATACGACAATGAGCAGTTCTTC. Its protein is CASGAGRYDNEQFF.